This record covers a single TCR beta chain. Only a few counts were recorded for this clonotype. It lacks a known antigen. Base qualities are not at hand, and no much larger clone is one base apart. The sample originates from a study of T cell repertoires in cytomegalovirus infection (dated by TCRdb to between 2017 and 2020). Background for the entire study: The peptide stimulations were aimed at well-studied HLA-B-restricted epitopes as well as recently identified HLA-C-restricted CMV epitopes, whose presentation resists viral immunomodulation. Donor HLA type was relevant to the analysis, as public TCR beta signatures indicated carriage of CMV infection together with the matching HLA type. Study-wide findings and limitations: The ex vivo response was dominated by HLA-C-restricted CMV-specific TCR beta clonotypes, and the single most frequent clonotype in two of eight donors was supplied by these HLA-C-restricted clonotypes. In both this cohort and an independent cohort of several hundred donors, the cumulative frequency of public TCR beta family members distinguished carriers of CMV infection plus the relevant HLA type.

CDR1 LNHDA and CDR2 SQIVND were looked up in the germline V gene (reference sequence). V is cut back by 6 bases and J by 4 bases, with 4 bases in the junction unmatched. Spanning cysteine to phenylalanine, the CDR3 consists of 15 amino acids. Of the read, only the CDR3 DNA is kept; its 45 bases are in frame from base 1. The treatment or condition label corresponds to: in vitro stimulation with specific CMV peptide epitopes to enrich CMV-specific T cells. Sequencing was performed on an Illumina HiSeq 1500. TCRdb reran the public reads through fastp at Q25 and MiXCR, keeping productive beta chains. Every distinct CDR3 protein forms one entry, paired with its most common genes and DNA. Recorded for this sample are roughly 150,000 distinct CDR3 sequences; about 22% of them occurred a single time. Roughly 25% of the sample is held by the ten biggest clonotypes.

The receptor was isolated from a human donor in good health (CMV status not recorded). Some clones in this sample may be carry-over from other donors' samples. The sample in question was CD8+ T cells from cultured PBMCs, obtained from culture after CMV antigen stimulation. The rearranged segments are TRBV19 and TRBJ2-2; 11 junctional bases match TRBD2. The nucleotide sequence is TGTGCCAGTAGCTTAGCGGGGGGGATCACCGGGGAGCTGTTTTTT. Its protein reads: CASSLAGGITGELFF.